One and the same sample provided the 26 T cell receptor beta chains below, sequenced in a study of T cells in Graves' hyperthyroidism and ophthalmopathy. The investigators amplified TCR beta CDR3 regions from RNA transcripts. With the HTBI primer set, the TCR CDR3 went through a first round of RT-PCR. TCRdb ran MiXCR on the multiplex PCR reads and lists one entry per CDR3 protein. The sample has under 300,000 distinct CDR3 sequences; about an eighth are singletons. The sequenced material came from blood. Receptor source: a woman younger than 45 with Graves' hyperthyroidism that later progressed to Graves' ophthalmopathy.

At least ten counts were recorded for this clonotype. The rearrangement links TRBV12-3 or TRBV12-4 to TRBJ2-3, with 9 bases matching TRBD1. This CDR3 is 13 amino acids long. The ends lost 6 bases at V and 5 bases at J; junction bases unmatched: 3. The DNA for the CDR3 is TGTGCCAGCAGAAAGACAGGGGGAGATACGCAGTATTTT. Amino acid sequence: CASRKTGGDTQYF.

The gene calls are TRBV3-1 and TRBJ2-3, with 9 bases lining up with TRBD2. The CDR3 totals 13 residues. V was pared by 7 bases and J by 5 bases, with 4 bases of the junction left unmatched. The germline V gene encodes CDR1 LGHDT and CDR2 YNNKEL (reference sequence). This CDR3 is CASTSRGGDTQYF. DNA of the CDR3: TGTGCCAGCACTTCGCGGGGGGGAGATACGCAGTATTTT.

This clonotype was picked up many times. The chain couples TRBV14 to TRBJ2-7, with 7 bases lining up with TRBD2. With 3 bases clipped from V and 2 bases from J, the junction kept 19 bases outside the gene matches. Germline V gene data show CDR1 as SGHDN and CDR2 as FVKESK. The CDR3 consists of 19 residues. Here the CDR3 DNA reads TGTGCCAGCAGCCATTTAGGCGGGAGAGCTCCTCATCCCACCTACGAGCAGTACTTC. Translation gives CASSHLGGRAPHPTYEQYF.

This clonotype was detected ten times or more. This chain connects TRBV18 to TRBJ2-1; 7 nucleotides match TRBD1. Per the germline V gene, CDR1 is KGHSH and CDR2 is LQKENI. The CDR3 spans 14 residues. The V segment lost 3 bases and the J segment 7 bases; nucleotides outside the gene matches: 6. The CDR3 region has the DNA TGTGCCAGCTCACCGGGACAGTTAGGGAATGAGCAGTTCTTC. This codes for CASSPGQLGNEQFF.

Only one count was recorded for this clonotype. CDR3 nucleotides: TGTGCCAGCAGCCCAGGGGGGGGCGATCAGCCCCAGCATTTT. Amino acid sequence: CASSPGGGDQPQHF. The V and J genes are TRBV3-1 and TRBJ1-5; TRBD1 aligns across 7 bases. Germline assignment: CDR1 LGHDT and CDR2 YNNKEL (reference sequence). The CDR3 length is 14 residues. J was trimmed by 5 bases and V by 4 bases; bases with no gene match: 5.

This clonotype has only a few counts. CDR3 sequence: CSARVAENTGELFF. The CDR3 coding sequence is TGCAGTGCTAGAGTGGCCGAGAACACCGGGGAGCTGTTTTTT. The chain uses TRBV20-1 and TRBJ2-2, with D hard to call. This CDR3 has 14 residues. The ends were cut back, 1 base at V and 1 base at J, with 7 bases in the middle. Germline V lookup: CDR1 DFQATT, CDR2 SNEGSKA (reference sequence).

This clonotype was detected many times. The CDR3 region has the DNA TGTGCCAGCACTGGACGGGCCAATCAGCCCCAGCATTTT. Translation gives CASTGRANQPQHF. The chain recombines TRBV2 with TRBJ1-5; D not resolved. CDR3 size: 13 residues. The V end lost 7 bases, the J end lost 3 bases, and 10 bases lay between the germline ends. Germline assignment: CDR1 SNHLY and CDR2 FYNNEI.

Remarks on this clonotype: A much bigger clone sits one base away, suggesting this may be a read error. The V gene is TRBV2, the J gene TRBJ2-6, with D possibly matching TRBD1 (5 bases). The V end was cut by 5 bases, the J end by 0 bases, with 11 bases between. Germline V gene sequence: CDR1 SNHLY, CDR2 FYNNEI. There are 16 residues in the CDR3. The CDR3 spells CASSQQASSGANVLTF. The CDR3 bases are TGTGCCAGCAGTCAACAGGCGAGCTCTGGGGCCAACGTCCTGACTTTC. The full variable domain, with the rest looked up from reference TRBV2 and TRBJ2-6, is EPEVTQTPSHQVTQMGQEVILRCVPISNHLYFYWYRQILGQKVEFLVSFYNNEISEKSEIFDDQFSVERPDGSNFTLKIRSTKLEDSAMYFCASSQQASSGANVLTFGAGSRLTVL.

This clonotype was recorded once. CDR3 sequence: CASSQARDSSNTEAFF. For the CDR3, the DNA is TGTGCCAGCAGCCAAGCGCGGGACAGCTCGAACACTGAAGCTTTCTTT. The chain employs TRBV3-1 and TRBJ1-1, with 7 bases lining up with TRBD1. Germline-derived CDR1 and CDR2 are LGHDT and YNNKEL (reference sequence). The CDR3 length is 16 residues. J gave up 1 base and V 1 base, and 6 bases lay outside the gene matches. Variable domain in full (rest from reference TRBV3-1 and TRBJ1-1): DTAVSQTPKYLVTQMGNDKSIKCEQNLGHDTMYWYKQDSKKFLKIMFSYNNKELIINETVPNRFSPKSPDKAHLNLHINSLELGDSAVYFCASSQARDSSNTEAFFGQGTRLTVV.

This chain links TRBV5-1 with TRBJ1-1; the D gene is possibly TRBD1 (5 bases). In germline, CDR1 is SGHRS, CDR2 YFSETQ. The CDR3 is 14 residues long. V lost 3 bases and J lost 4, with 13 bases in between. The CDR3 sequence: CASSWGRVGTEAFF. The CDR3 region has the DNA TGCGCCAGCAGCTGGGGACGGGTGGGCACTGAAGCTTTCTTT.

This clonotype was recorded many times. The J gene is TRBJ2-7, the V gene TRBV15, with D perhaps given as TRBD1 or TRBD2 (5 bases each). V lost 0 bases, J lost 3 bases, and 24 bases lay in between. CDR3 length: 19 residues. Germline lookup yields CDR1 LNHNV and CDR2 YYDKDF (reference sequence). The CDR3 DNA reads TGTGCCACCAGCAGAGATCGGGGCGTCATCAGGACGGACGTCTACGAGCAGTACTTC. It codes for CATSRDRGVIRTDVYEQYF.

A remark on this clonotype: This may come from a read error, since a much larger clone is one base off. The chain joins TRBV20-1 to TRBJ2-7; 11 bases agree with TRBD2. Germline CDR1 reads DFQATT; CDR2 reads SNEGSKA (reference sequence). J lost 3 bases, V lost 5 bases, and 6 bases had no gene match. The CDR3 runs to 14 residues. The CDR3 region has the DNA TGCAGTGCTGCAATCGGGACTAGCGGCTACGAGCAGTACTTC. The encoded protein is CSAAIGTSGYEQYF.

This clonotype was seen ten or more times. This chain links TRBV11-2 with TRBJ2-5, with 7 bases lining up with TRBD2. V dropped 4 bases and J dropped 4; count of bases not matched to a gene: 12. Germline CDR1 reads SGHAT; CDR2 reads FQNNGV. There are 16 residues in the CDR3. CDR3 in DNA: TGTGCCAGCAGCTCATCGGAGGCGGGAGTTGGAGAGACCCAGTACTTC. It translates to CASSSSEAGVGETQYF. Complete variable domain (other parts from reference TRBV11-2 and TRBJ2-5): EAGVAQSPRYKIIEKRQSVAFWCNPISGHATLYWYQQILGQGPKLLIQFQNNGVVDDSQLPKDRFSAERLKGVDSTLKIQPAKLEDSAVYLCASSSSEAGVGETQYFGPGTRLLVL.

This clonotype was detected ten times or more. The chain employs TRBV2 and TRBJ1-6; 9 nucleotides line up with TRBD1. CDR1 and CDR2 (germline): SNHLY, FYNNEI. CDR3 length: 15 residues. Trimming cost V 3 bases and J 11 bases; bases outside gene matches: 8. The CDR3 loop is CASSDRDRAYTPLHF. The CDR3 nucleotides read TGTGCCAGCAGTGACAGGGACAGGGCTTATACACCCCTCCACTTT.

This clonotype was recorded at least ten times. The chain combines TRBV4-1 with TRBJ1-3; D ambiguous. Germline values: CDR1 MGHRA, CDR2 YSYEKL. This CDR3 comprises 14 residues. The V gene lost 0 bases and the J gene lost 3 bases, with 6 bases spanning the gap. Here the CDR3 reads CASSQDSFGNTIYF. The CDR3, as DNA: TGCGCCAGCAGCCAAGATTCATTTGGAAACACCATATATTTT.

This clonotype was found many times. V and J are TRBV7-2 and TRBJ2-7; possibly TRBD2 for D (5 bases). Trimming shortened V by 5 bases and J by 3 bases, and 20 bases separated the two germline ends. This CDR3 is built from 16 residues. Germline CDR1 SGHTA, CDR2 FQGNSA. In DNA, the CDR3 is TGTGCCAGCAGCCCCCGAATAGCGTTATTAAGCTACGAGCAGTACTTC. It specifies CASSPRIALLSYEQYF.

This clonotype was observed a handful of times. This chain links TRBV14 with TRBJ2-2; D unclear. Deletions cut 8 bases from V and 0 bases from J, with 10 bases between. CDR1 SGHDN and CDR2 FVKESK come from the germline V gene. This CDR3 comprises 14 residues. The CDR3 reads CASSTTANTGELFF. CDR3 DNA sequence: TGTGCCAGCTCTACAACCGCGAACACCGGGGAGCTGTTTTTT.

This clonotype was observed at least ten times. V is TRBV7-9 and J is TRBJ2-3; TRBD2 matches 13 bases. CDR3 length equals 16 residues. Trimming removed 3 bases from V and 1 base from J; junction bases left unmatched: 1. From germline, CDR1 is SEHNR and CDR2 FQNEAQ (reference sequence). The CDR3 protein is CASSFGTSGGTDTQYF. The CDR3 DNA reads as TGTGCCAGCAGCTTCGGGACTAGCGGGGGCACAGATACGCAGTATTTT.

This clonotype was recorded at least ten times. The chain has TRBV7-2 and TRBJ2-7; 11 nucleotides match TRBD1. This CDR3 has 14 residues. CDR1 and CDR2 from the germline V gene are SGHTA and FQGNSA. V was pared by 6 bases and J by 3 bases, with 4 bases of the junction left unmatched. CDR3: CASRSGQGVYEQYF. In DNA form, the CDR3 reads TGTGCCAGCAGATCGGGACAGGGGGTCTACGAGCAGTACTTC. Filled out from reference TRBV7-2 and TRBJ2-7, the complete variable domain reads GAGVSQSPSNKVTEKGKDVELRCDPISGHTALYWYRQSLGQGLEFLIYFQGNSAPDKSGLPSDRFSAERTGGSVSTLTIQRTQQEDSAVYLCASRSGQGVYEQYFGPGTRLTVT.

The J gene is TRBJ2-5, the V gene TRBV6-1; maybe TRBD2 (6 bases). This CDR3 is built from 14 residues. Germline V gene data show CDR1 as MNHNS and CDR2 as SASEGT. V shed 7 bases and J shed 1 base, with 13 bases lying between them. CDR3 amino acids: CASTPPEGQETQYF. DNA for the CDR3: TGTGCCAGCACCCCGCCGGAGGGCCAAGAGACCCAGTACTTC.

In its sample, this clonotype was seen a few times. This chain joins TRBV20-1 and TRBJ1-6; 9 positions agree with TRBD1. With V trimmed by 5 bases and J by 9 bases, 8 bases remained unmatched. In germline, CDR1 is DFQATT, CDR2 SNEGSKA (reference sequence). The CDR3 extends over 14 amino acids. The CDR3 DNA sequence: TGCAGTGCTGGGACGGACAGGGGCAGTTCACCCCTCCACTTT. Translated, it gives CSAGTDRGSSPLHF.

This clonotype was seen at least ten times. This sequence joins TRBV2 and TRBJ1-2, with D possibly being TRBD1 (5 bases). V was pared by 7 bases and J by 5 bases, with 14 bases between. The CDR3 is made up of 13 amino acids. Per germline, CDR1 SNHLY and CDR2 FYNNEI. CDR3 nucleotides: TGTGCCAGCACCGTCCAGGGCGGATATGGCTACACCTTC. Translation: CASTVQGGYGYTF.

The chain links TRBV11-2 to TRBJ2-1, with TRBD2 matching over 10 bases. Trimming cost V 6 bases and J 6 bases; bases outside gene matches: 5. The CDR3 has 14 amino acids. Germline CDR1 reads SGHAT; CDR2 reads FQNNGV. The CDR3 protein is CASRYERGGNEQFF. DNA for the CDR3: TGTGCCAGCAGATATGAGCGGGGGGGCAATGAGCAGTTCTTC.

This clonotype was observed many times. The chain couples TRBV28 to TRBJ2-7; 10 bases match TRBD2. CDR1 is MDHEN and CDR2 is SYDVKM in the germline V gene. This CDR3 is 15 amino acids long. Trimming cost V 5 bases and J 0 bases; bases outside gene matches: 4. The CDR3 sequence: CASSRSGGSSYEQYF. The DNA for the CDR3 is TGTGCCAGCAGTCGTAGCGGGGGGAGCTCCTACGAGCAGTACTTC.

A note on this clonotype: A much larger clone lies a single base off, so this may be a read error. The missing conserved phenylalanine or tryptophan at the end of this CDR3 makes a read error likely. J is TRBJ2-7 and V is TRBV30; 9 bases are a match to TRBD1. Trimming cost V 7 bases and J 1 base; bases outside gene matches: 5. The germline V gene encodes CDR1 GTSNPN and CDR2 SVGIG (reference sequence). The CDR3 has 13 residues. The CDR3 is CASSGTGSYEQYI. In DNA form, the CDR3 reads TGTGCCTCGTCCGGGACAGGGTCCTACGAGCAGTACATC.

The chain is built from TRBV6-1 and TRBJ2-7; 9 bases fit TRBD2. This CDR3 contains 13 residues. V shed 7 bases, J shed 2 bases, and the junction held 3 bases outside the gene matches. Germline CDR1 reads MNHNS; CDR2 reads SASEGT. CDR3 residues: CASKAGGTYEQYF. Written as DNA, the CDR3 is TGTGCCAGCAAAGCGGGAGGAACCTACGAGCAGTACTTC.